Listed below are T cell receptor beta chains from one sample, sequenced in a study of CXCR3-negative and CXCR3-positive naive CD8 T cells. TCRdb reprocessed the 5' RACE reads and stores each CDR3 protein as one record, lacking DNA. The sample has about 85,000 distinct CDR3 sequences; the top ten hold nearly 0.85%. The sample consisted of naive CXCR3+ CD8+ T cells from blood. These receptor sequences come from a human donor in good health. Some clones in this sample may be carry-over from other donors' samples. Each CDR3 is given with its conserved first and last residue.

>TRBJ2-2|TRBV28
CASSPQTYTGELFF
>TRBJ2-1|TRBV4-1
CASSQVWSSYNEQFF
>TRBJ2-1|TRBV14
CASSQEGLTSGRVPREQFF
>TRBJ1-2|TRBV20-1
CSAPDISGYTF
>TRBJ2-5|TRBV30
CAWSVLGEEETQYF
>TRBJ1-1|TRBV27
CASSLDSPPSYRGTEAFF
>TRBJ2-7|TRBV28
CASSFWERGRDEQYF
>TRBJ2-1|TRBV6-6
CASSYSLYNEQFF
>TRBJ2-2|TRBV7-6
CASSSVDGSGELFF
>TRBJ2-7|TRBV23-1
CASSQSGLTVREQYF
>TRBJ2-7|TRBV28
CVSSFVRVKEQYF
>TRBJ2-1|TRBV7-6
CASSKPGLASVHEQFF
>TRBJ1-5|TRBV7-2
CASSRVEVREPQHF
>TRBJ2-3|TRBV29-1
CSTTSGLTDTQYF
>TRBJ2-1|TRBV6-1
CATKDRILEQFF
>TRBJ2-5|TRBV10-3
CAISELWDQETQYF
>TRBJ1-1|TRBV29-1
CSVSHGQGAEAFF
>TRBJ1-5|TRBV6-6
CASSLTPPETGSKPQHF
>TRBJ1-1|TRBV7-9
CASSPGRNTEAFF
>TRBJ2-7|TRBV6-2/TRBV6-3
CASSRDGAYEQYF
>TRBJ2-7|TRBV14
CASSLRSPYEQYF
>TRBJ2-2|TRBV14
CASSALAGDPNTGELFF
>TRBJ2-5|TRBV28
CASSLNQETQYF
>TRBJ2-7|TRBV20-1
CSARDPAGVSYEQYF
>TRBJ2-5|TRBV5-5
CASSSLGAGGDSQETQYF
>TRBJ2-3|TRBV5-4
CASSLLTGIADTQYF
>TRBJ2-5|TRBV13
CASSFSQGASKETQYF